The clone carrying this T cell receptor beta chain came up once. Germline CDR1 is SQVTM and CDR2 is ANQGSEA. The CDR3 loop spans 13 amino acids. Trimming took 6 bases from V and 5 from J, leaving 14 bases between them. This record comes from a study of shared clonotypes between healthy human individuals. TCRdb's copy holds only in-frame clones and misses some; the assay was immunoSEQ multiplex PCR. The sample lists hundreds of thousands of clones; 90% to 97% were seen once. Naive CD45RA+ and memory CD45RA-negative subsets were split from CD4+ cells. This receptor was obtained from a woman under 40 in good health. The sequenced material came from naive CD4+ T cells sorted from blood. Subset denoted: CD45RA+ positively selected. V and J are TRBV29-1 and TRBJ2-1; D gene unclear. The CDR3 DNA reads as TGCAGCGTCGCACTACTTTCTAACAATGAGCAGTTCTTC. Its translation: CSVALLSNNEQFF.